This T cell receptor beta chain came from a study of blood T cell repertoires in COVID-19. Across the study: The analysed material was cDNA or gDNA that came from T cells, B-cell-depleted T cells, or PBMCs.

Profiled with immunoSEQ multiplex PCR; TCRdb holds only in-frame clones, not every one. The sample consists of approximately 150,000 clones, 84% of them appearing once. The germline gives CDR1 SGHAT, CDR2 FQDESV (reference sequence). This CDR3 contains 16 residues. Trimming removed 3 bases from V and 8 bases from J; junction bases left unmatched: 11. The genes are TRBV11-1 and TRBJ2-1, with 9 bases lining up with TRBD2. The receptor's source is a human donor in a cohort sampled during active COVID-19. Material: peripheral blood. The CDR3 sequence is CASSLTSGHTIDEQFF. In DNA form, the CDR3 reads TGTGCCAGCAGCTTGACTAGCGGTCATACAATCGATGAGCAGTTCTTC.